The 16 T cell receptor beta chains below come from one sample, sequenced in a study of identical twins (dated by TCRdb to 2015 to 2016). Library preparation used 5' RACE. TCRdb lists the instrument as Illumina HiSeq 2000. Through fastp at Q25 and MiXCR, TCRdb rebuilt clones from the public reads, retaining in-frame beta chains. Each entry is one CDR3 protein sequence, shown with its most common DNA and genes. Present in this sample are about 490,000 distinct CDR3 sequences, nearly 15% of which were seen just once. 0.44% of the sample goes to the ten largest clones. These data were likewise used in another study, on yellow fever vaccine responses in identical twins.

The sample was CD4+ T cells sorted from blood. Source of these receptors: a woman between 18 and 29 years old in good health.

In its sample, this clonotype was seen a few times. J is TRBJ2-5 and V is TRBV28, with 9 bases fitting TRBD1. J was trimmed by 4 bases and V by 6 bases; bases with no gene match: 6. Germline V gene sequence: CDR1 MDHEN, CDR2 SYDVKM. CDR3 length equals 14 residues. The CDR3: CASRTGGAGETQYF. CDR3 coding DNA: TGTGCCAGCAGAACAGGGGGCGCAGGAGAGACCCAGTACTTC.

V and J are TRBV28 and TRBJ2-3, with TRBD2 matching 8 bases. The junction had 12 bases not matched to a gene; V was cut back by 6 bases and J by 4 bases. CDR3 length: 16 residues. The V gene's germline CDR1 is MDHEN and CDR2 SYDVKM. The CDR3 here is CASSPLGRGAADTQYF. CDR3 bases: TGTGCCAGCAGCCCGCTGGGGCGGGGGGCGGCAGATACGCAGTATTTT.

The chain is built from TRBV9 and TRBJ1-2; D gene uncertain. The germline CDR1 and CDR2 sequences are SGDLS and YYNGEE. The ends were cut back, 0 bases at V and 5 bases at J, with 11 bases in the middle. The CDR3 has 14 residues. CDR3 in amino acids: CASSVAPDGYGYTF. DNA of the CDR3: TGTGCCAGCAGCGTAGCCCCGGACGGATATGGCTACACCTTC.

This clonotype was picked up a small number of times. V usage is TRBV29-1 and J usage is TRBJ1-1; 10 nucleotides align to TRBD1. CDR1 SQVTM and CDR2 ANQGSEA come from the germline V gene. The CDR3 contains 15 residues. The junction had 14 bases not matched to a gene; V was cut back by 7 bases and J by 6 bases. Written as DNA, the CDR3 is TGCAGCGGGGGACGACAGGGGGCGAAAGCGGCTGAAGCTTTCTTT. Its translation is CSGGRQGAKAAEAFF.

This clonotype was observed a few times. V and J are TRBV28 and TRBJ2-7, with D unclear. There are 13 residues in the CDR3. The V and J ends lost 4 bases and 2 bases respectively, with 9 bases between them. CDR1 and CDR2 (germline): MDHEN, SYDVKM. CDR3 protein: CASSSDWPYEQYF. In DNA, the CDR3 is TGTGCCAGCAGTTCCGACTGGCCCTACGAGCAGTACTTC. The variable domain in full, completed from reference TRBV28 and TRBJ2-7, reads DVKVTQSSRYLVKRTGEKVFLECVQDMDHENMFWYRQDPGLGLRLIYFSYDVKMKEKGDIPEGYSVSREKKERFSLILESASTNQTSMYLCASSSDWPYEQYFGPGTRLTVT.

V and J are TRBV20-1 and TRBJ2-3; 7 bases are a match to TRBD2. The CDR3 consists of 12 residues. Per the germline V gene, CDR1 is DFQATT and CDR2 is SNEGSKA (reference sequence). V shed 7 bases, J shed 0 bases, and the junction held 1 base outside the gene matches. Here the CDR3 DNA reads TGCAGTGGACTAGCTAGCACAGATACGCAGTATTTT. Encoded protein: CSGLASTDTQYF.

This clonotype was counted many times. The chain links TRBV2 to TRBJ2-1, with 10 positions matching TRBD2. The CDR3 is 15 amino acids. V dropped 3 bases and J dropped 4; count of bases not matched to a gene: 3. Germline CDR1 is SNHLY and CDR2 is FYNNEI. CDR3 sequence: CASSDRTSGYNEQFF. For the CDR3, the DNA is TGTGCCAGCAGTGACCGGACTAGCGGATACAATGAGCAGTTCTTC.

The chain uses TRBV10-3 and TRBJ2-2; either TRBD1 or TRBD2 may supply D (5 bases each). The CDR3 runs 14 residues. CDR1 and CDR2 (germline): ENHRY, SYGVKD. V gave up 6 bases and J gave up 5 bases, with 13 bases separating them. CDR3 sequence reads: CAISPGPSTGELFF. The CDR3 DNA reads TGTGCCATCAGCCCGGGACCGAGTACCGGGGAGCTGTTTTTT.

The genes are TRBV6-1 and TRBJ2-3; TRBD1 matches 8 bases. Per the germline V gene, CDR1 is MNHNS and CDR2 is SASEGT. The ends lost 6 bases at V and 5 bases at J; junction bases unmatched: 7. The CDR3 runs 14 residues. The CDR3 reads CASSWTGLRDTQYF. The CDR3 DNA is TGTGCCAGCAGCTGGACAGGGTTGAGAGATACGCAGTATTTT.

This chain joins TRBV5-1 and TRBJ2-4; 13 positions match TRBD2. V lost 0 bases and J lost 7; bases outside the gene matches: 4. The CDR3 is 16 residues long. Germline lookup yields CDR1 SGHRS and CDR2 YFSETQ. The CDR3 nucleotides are TGCGCCAGCAGCTTGGGCGGGACTAGCGGGATGAACATTCAGTACTTC. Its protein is CASSLGGTSGMNIQYF.

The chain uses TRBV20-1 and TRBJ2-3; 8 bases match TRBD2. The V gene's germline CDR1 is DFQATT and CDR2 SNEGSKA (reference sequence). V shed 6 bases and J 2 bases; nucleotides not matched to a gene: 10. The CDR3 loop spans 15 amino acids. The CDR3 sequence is CSAPTSGRFTDTQYF. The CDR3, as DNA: TGCAGTGCCCCAACTAGCGGCCGATTCACAGATACGCAGTATTTT.

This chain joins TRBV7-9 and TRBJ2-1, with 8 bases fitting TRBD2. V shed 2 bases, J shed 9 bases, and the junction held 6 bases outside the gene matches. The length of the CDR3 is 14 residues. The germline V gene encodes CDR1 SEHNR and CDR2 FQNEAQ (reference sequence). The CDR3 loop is CASSLTSGILEQFF. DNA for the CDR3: TGTGCCAGCAGCTTAACTAGCGGTATTCTTGAGCAGTTCTTC.

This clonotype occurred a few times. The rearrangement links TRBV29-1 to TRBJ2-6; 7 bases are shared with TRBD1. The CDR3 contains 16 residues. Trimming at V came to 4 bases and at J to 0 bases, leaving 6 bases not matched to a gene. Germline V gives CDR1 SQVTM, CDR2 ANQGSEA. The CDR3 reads CSVAQGPYSGANVLTF. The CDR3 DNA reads TGCAGCGTTGCACAGGGGCCCTACTCTGGGGCCAACGTCCTGACTTTC.

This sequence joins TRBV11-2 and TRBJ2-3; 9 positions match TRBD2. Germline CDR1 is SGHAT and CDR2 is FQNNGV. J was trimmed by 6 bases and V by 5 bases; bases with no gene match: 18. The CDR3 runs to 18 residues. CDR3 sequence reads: CASSLTSGLNSKGDTQYF. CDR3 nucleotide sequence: TGTGCCAGCAGCCTAACTAGCGGGTTAAACTCTAAAGGGGATACGCAGTATTTT.

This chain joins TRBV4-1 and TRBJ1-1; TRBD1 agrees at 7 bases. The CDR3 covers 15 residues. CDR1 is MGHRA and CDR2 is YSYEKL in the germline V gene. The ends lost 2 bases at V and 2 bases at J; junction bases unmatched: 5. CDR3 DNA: TGCGCCAGCAGCCAAATGACAGGGTTTAACACTGAAGCTTTCTTT. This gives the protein CASSQMTGFNTEAFF.

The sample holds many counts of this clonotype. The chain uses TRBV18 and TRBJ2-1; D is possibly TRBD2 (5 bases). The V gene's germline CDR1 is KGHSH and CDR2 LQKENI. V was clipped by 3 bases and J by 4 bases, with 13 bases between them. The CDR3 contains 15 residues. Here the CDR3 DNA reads TGTGCCAGCTCACCCCCTAGCCCGGGTTACAATGAGCAGTTCTTC. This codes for CASSPPSPGYNEQFF.